This entry lists 16 T cell receptor beta chains sequenced from one sample in a study of vaccination effects on CD4 cells after COVID-19. Clones were read by immunoSEQ multiplex PCR, and TCRdb kept only the in-frame ones, dropping some. The sample carries about 41,000 clones, under 75% recorded once. After expansion with viral peptide pools in the ViraFEST assay, antigen-specific CD4+ T cells were sequenced. The culture ran for 10 days before CD4+ T cells were isolated. Having tested negative for nucleocapsid antibodies, the vaccine recipients showed no prior SARS-CoV-2 infection. These receptors lack a known antigen. The specimen was CD4+ T cells from PBMCs cultured with HCoV-OC43 spike peptides, collected before COVID-19 vaccination. Subset described: HCoV-OC43 spike overlapping peptide pool stimulation. The receptor source for this set is a human donor who received a COVID-19 vaccine.

The rearrangement uses TRBV11-2 and TRBJ2-7; D is perhaps TRBD2 (6 bases). This CDR3 has 15 residues. Germline V CDR1 and CDR2: SGHAT, FQNNGV. V was trimmed by 5 bases and J by 4 bases, leaving 18 bases between them. CDR3 sequence reads: CASSPQPGGLYEQYF. CDR3 bases: TGTGCCAGCAGCCCCCAACCTGGGGGACTTTACGAGCAGTACTTC.

The V call is TRBV4-3, the J call TRBJ1-4; no reliable D call. The V end was cut by 0 bases, the J end by 8 bases, with 4 bases between. From germline, CDR1 is LGHNA and CDR2 YSLEER. This CDR3 comprises 12 residues. CDR3 sequence reads: CASSQDREKLFF. The CDR3 coding sequence is TGCGCCAGCAGCCAAGATCGGGAAAAACTGTTTTTT.

A single count supports this clone. The chain carries TRBV20-1 and TRBJ2-7, with a possible D match to TRBD1 (6 bases). The V gene lost 7 bases and the J gene lost 7 bases, with 14 bases spanning the gap. CDR1 and CDR2 from the germline V gene are DFQATT and SNEGSKA (reference sequence). The length of the CDR3 is 11 residues. CDR3 in DNA: TGCAGTGGGGGGAGAGGGGGAGAGCAGTACTTC. Protein product: CSGGRGGEQYF.

This chain links TRBV25-1 with TRBJ1-2; D remains unclear. The length of the CDR3 is 13 residues. Trimming took off 1 base at V and 4 bases at J, with 7 bases between the two ends. Per germline, CDR1 MGHDK and CDR2 SYGVNS. CDR3 region: CASSELSTYGYTF. The CDR3 DNA sequence: TGTGCCAGCAGTGAATTGTCCACCTATGGCTACACCTTC.

The J gene is TRBJ2-3, the V gene TRBV12-1; TRBD2, the D gene given by the table, was not confirmed from the DNA. TRBV12-1 represents a pseudogene. This CDR3 spans 18 amino acids. CDR3 region: CASSFDPGGVESPDTQYF. CDR3 DNA sequence: TGTGCCAGCAGCTTTGACCCTGGCGGGGTGGAGAGCCCAGATACGCAGTATTTT.

The CDR3 bases are TGTGCCAGCAGGGACACCGGCGGGAGAAACGAGCAGTACTTC. Translation: CASRDTGGRNEQYF. This chain joins TRBV6-5 and TRBJ2-7; 7 bases match TRBD2. The CDR3 runs to 14 residues. The trim removed 6 bases at V and 5 bases at J, leaving 10 bases unmatched. Germline V lookup: CDR1 MNHEY, CDR2 SVGAGI.

The chain has TRBV5-1 and TRBJ1-1, with TRBD1 matching 7 bases. Germline assignment: CDR1 SGHRS and CDR2 YFSETQ. CDR3 length equals 15 residues. V was pared by 0 bases and J by 4 bases, with 6 bases of the junction left unmatched. CDR3 in amino acids: CASSLGWTGGTEAFF. The CDR3 nucleotides read TGCGCCAGCAGCTTGGGGTGGACAGGAGGCACTGAAGCTTTCTTT.

For this clone: Other DNA sequences in this specimen translate into the identical CDR3. J is TRBJ1-2 and V is TRBV5-1, with a possible D match to TRBD1 (5 bases). V lost 2 bases and J 0 bases, leaving 5 bases between the germline ends. There are 13 residues in the CDR3. Per the germline V gene, CDR1 is SGHRS and CDR2 is YFSETQ. As DNA, the CDR3 is TGCGCCAGCAGCTTAGGGGCTAACTATGGCTACACCTTC. It encodes CASSLGANYGYTF.

V is TRBV5-4 and J is TRBJ1-6; maybe TRBD1 (6 bases). CDR3 length: 13 amino acids. The germline CDR1 and CDR2 sequences are SGHNT and YYREEE (reference sequence). Trimming shortened V by 5 bases and J by 6 bases, and 9 bases separated the two germline ends. The chain's CDR3 is CASRGRGNSPLHF. CDR3 in DNA: TGTGCCAGCAGGGGCAGGGGTAATTCACCCCTCCACTTT.

The rearrangement uses TRBV30 and TRBJ1-3; D is ambiguous. In germline, CDR1 is GTSNPN, CDR2 SVGIG (reference sequence). V lost 0 bases and J lost 0, with 15 bases in between. This CDR3 has 17 amino acids. CDR3 residues: CAWSVLSPDVSGNTIYF. DNA of the CDR3: TGTGCCTGGAGTGTACTCAGCCCAGACGTCTCTGGAAACACCATATATTTT.

The V and J genes are TRBV5-4 and TRBJ2-5; D may be TRBD1 or TRBD2 (5 bases each). Per the germline V gene, CDR1 is SGHNT and CDR2 is YYREEE (reference sequence). The V end was cut by 4 bases, the J end by 2 bases, with 12 bases between. This CDR3 has 14 amino acids. CDR3 DNA sequence: TGTGCCAGCAGCCCAAAGAGGGGTCAAGAGACCCAGTACTTC. Its protein product is CASSPKRGQETQYF.

This clone was detected only once. This sequence joins TRBV14 and TRBJ2-2; D is undetermined. Trimming removed 4 bases at V and 6 bases at J, with 9 bases between. The CDR3 sequence is 13 residues long. Germline values: CDR1 SGHDN, CDR2 FVKESK. CDR3 amino acids: CASSLEVPGELFF. CDR3 sequence (DNA): TGTGCCAGCAGCCTAGAGGTACCCGGGGAGCTGTTTTTT.

The chain couples TRBV5-1 to TRBJ2-2; 13 bases match TRBD2. V was clipped by 4 bases and J by 3 bases; unmatched bases: 6. The CDR3 consists of 17 residues. Germline V gene sequence: CDR1 SGHRS, CDR2 YFSETQ. The CDR3: CASSKLAGGRYTGELFF. DNA of the CDR3: TGCGCCAGCAGCAAACTAGCGGGAGGGAGATACACCGGGGAGCTGTTTTTT.

The J gene is TRBJ2-1, the V gene TRBV30; D possibly matches TRBD1 or TRBD2 (5 bases each). Deletions cut 4 bases from V and 7 bases from J, with 8 bases between. This CDR3 contains 11 residues. Germline assignment: CDR1 GTSNPN and CDR2 SVGIG (reference sequence). The CDR3 nucleotides are TGTGCCTGGACGGGGCGGAATGAGCAGTTCTTC. It yields the protein CAWTGRNEQFF. The entire variable domain, with the rest obtained from reference TRBV30 and TRBJ2-1, is as follows: SQTIHQWPATLVQPVGSPLSLECTVEGTSNPNLYWYRQAAGRGLQLLFYSVGIGQISSEVPQNLSASRPQDRQFILSSKKLLLSDSGFYLCAWTGRNEQFFGPGTRLTVL.

This clone has more than one count but fewer than ten. The V and J genes are TRBV7-2 and TRBJ2-7, with unresolved D. This CDR3 has 11 amino acids. Trimming cost V 3 bases and J 2 bases, with 2 bases left between them. Germline assignment: CDR1 SGHTA and CDR2 FQGNSA. The CDR3 is CASSFAYEQYF. The CDR3 DNA is TGTGCCAGCAGCTTCGCCTACGAGCAGTACTTC.

The chain is built from TRBV5-4 and TRBJ2-4; unclear D gene. Trimming removed 3 bases at V and 1 base at J, with 8 bases between. The CDR3 is 14 amino acids. Germline V gene sequence: CDR1 SGHNT, CDR2 YYREEE (reference sequence). CDR3 bases: TGTGCCAGCAGCTCTTTCATGGCCAAAAACATTCAGTACTTC. Translating it yields CASSSFMAKNIQYF.